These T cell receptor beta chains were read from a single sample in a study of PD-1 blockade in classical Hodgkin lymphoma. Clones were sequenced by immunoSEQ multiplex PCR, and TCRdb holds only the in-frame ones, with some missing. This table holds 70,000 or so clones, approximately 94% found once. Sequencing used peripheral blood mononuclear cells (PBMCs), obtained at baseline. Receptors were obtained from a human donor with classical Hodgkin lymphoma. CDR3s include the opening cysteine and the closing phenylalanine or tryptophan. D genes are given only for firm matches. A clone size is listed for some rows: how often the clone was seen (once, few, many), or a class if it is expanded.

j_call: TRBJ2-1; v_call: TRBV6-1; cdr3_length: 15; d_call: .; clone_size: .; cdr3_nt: TGTGCCAGCAGTGGGGGGAGGGGGGCCGTTTTTGAGCAGTTCTTC; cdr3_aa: CASSGGRGAVFEQFF
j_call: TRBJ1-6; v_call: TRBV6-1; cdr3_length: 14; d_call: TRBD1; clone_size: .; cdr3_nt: TGTGCCAGCAGTGAGACAGGGATTAACTCACCCCTCCACTTT; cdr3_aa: CASSETGINSPLHF
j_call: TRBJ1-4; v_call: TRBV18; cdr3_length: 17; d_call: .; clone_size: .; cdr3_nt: TGTGCCAGCTCACCACTTATCACAGACACAGCTAATGAAAAACTGTTTTTT; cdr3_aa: CASSPLITDTANEKLFF
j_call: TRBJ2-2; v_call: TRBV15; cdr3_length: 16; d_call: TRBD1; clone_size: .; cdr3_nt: TGTGCCACCAGCAGAGATCGACAGGGGACCGCCGGGGAGCTGTTTTTT; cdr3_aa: CATSRDRQGTAGELFF
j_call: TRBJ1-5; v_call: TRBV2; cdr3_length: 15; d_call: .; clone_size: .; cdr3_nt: TGTGCCAGCAGTGAACCGGGGCCTAGCAATCAGCCCCAGCATTTT; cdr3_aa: CASSEPGPSNQPQHF
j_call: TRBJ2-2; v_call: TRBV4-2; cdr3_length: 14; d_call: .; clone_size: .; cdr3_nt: TGTGCCAGCAGCCAAGATTCAGGTCCCGGGGAGCTGTTTTTT; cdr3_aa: CASSQDSGPGELFF
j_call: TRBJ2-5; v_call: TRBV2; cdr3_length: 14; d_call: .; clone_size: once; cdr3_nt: TGTGCCAGCAGTAACCTTTTGGGGGGAGAGACCCAGTACTTC; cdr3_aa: CASSNLLGGETQYF
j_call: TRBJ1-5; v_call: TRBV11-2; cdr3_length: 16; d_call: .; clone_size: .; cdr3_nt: TGTGCCAGCAGCTTAGAAGGACACCTAGGGAATCAGCCCCAGCATTTT; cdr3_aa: CASSLEGHLGNQPQHF
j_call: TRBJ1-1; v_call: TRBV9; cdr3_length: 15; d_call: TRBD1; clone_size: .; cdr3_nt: TGTGCCAGCAGCGTTTTCCAGGGGGCGCGCGCTGAAGCTTTCTTT; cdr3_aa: CASSVFQGARAEAFF
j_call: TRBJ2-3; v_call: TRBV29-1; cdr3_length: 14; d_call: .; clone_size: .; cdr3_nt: TGCAGCGTTACCTTTCGGGGGAGCACAGATACGCAGTATTTT; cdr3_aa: CSVTFRGSTDTQYF
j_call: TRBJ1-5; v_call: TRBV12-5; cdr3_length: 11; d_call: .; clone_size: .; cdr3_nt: TGTGCTAGTGGTCCTGATCAGCCCCAGCATTTT; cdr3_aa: CASGPDQPQHF
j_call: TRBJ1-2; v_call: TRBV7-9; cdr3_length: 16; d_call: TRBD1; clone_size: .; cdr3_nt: TGTGCCAGCTCGTGGGGAGGGACAGGGAGTCCGGGTGGCTACACCTTC; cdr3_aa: CASSWGGTGSPGGYTF
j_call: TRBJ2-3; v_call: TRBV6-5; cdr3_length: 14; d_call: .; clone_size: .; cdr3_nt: TGTGCCAGCAGTTACGATCTAGCCCCAGATACGCAGTATTTT; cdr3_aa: CASSYDLAPDTQYF
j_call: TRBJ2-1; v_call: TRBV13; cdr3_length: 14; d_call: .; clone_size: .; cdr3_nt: TGTGCCAGCAGCGCACTAGCCCTAGCGCAAAAGCAGTTCTTC; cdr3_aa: CASSALALAQKQFF
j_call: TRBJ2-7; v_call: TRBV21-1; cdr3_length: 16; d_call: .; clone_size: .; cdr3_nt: .; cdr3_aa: CASSKALRYPCYEQYF
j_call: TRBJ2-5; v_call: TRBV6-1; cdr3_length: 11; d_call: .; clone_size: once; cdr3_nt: TGTGCCAGCAGTCCTCAAGAGACCCAGTACTTC; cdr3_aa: CASSPQETQYF
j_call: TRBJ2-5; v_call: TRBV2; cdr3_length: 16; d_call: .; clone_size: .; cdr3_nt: TGTGCCAGCAGTGACGGCGGATCCCTGTACCAAGAGACCCAGTACTTC; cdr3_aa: CASSDGGSLYQETQYF
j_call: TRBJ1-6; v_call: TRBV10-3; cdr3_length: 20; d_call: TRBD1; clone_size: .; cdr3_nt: TGTGCCATCAGTGCTGAGCCGGGACAGTCCCTTAGACGCCCTTCTACACCCCTCCACTTT; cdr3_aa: CAISAEPGQSLRRPSTPLHF
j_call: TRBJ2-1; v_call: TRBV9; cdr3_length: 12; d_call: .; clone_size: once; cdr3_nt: TGTGCCAGCAGCGTAGAAGCCAATGAGCAGTTCTTC; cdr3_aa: CASSVEANEQFF
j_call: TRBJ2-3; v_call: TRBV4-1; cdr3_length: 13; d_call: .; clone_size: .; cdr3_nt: TGCGCCAGCAGCCAAGAACAGCCAGATACGCAGTATTTT; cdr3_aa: CASSQEQPDTQYF
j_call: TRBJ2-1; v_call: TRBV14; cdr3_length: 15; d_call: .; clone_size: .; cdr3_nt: TGTGCCAGCAGCCCCTTTGAACTAGTTTACAATGAGCAGTTCTTC; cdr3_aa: CASSPFELVYNEQFF
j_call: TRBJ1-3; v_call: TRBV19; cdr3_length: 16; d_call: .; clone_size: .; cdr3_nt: TGTGCCAGTAGTATTCTTTTAGGGCGGTCTGGAAACACCATATATTTT; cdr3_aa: CASSILLGRSGNTIYF
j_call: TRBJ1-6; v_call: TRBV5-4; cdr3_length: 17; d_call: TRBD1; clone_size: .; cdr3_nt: TGTGCCAGCAGCTTGGCACAGGGGGGTTCCTATAATTCACCCCTCCACTTT; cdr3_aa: CASSLAQGGSYNSPLHF
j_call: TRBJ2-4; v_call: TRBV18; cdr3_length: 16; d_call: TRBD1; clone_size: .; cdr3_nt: TGTGCCAGCTCACCACCGGGACAGGGGACCAAAAACATTCAGTACTTC; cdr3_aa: CASSPPGQGTKNIQYF
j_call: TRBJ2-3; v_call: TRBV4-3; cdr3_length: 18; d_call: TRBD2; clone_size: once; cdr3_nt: TGCGCCAGCAGCCCAGACGTTAGCGGGAGGGTTCTGGAAGATACGCAGTATTTT; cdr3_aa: CASSPDVSGRVLEDTQYF
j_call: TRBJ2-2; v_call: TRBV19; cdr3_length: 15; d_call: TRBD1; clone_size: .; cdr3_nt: TGTGCCAGTAGCGGGACAGCCGAGAACACCGGGGAGCTGTTTTTT; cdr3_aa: CASSGTAENTGELFF
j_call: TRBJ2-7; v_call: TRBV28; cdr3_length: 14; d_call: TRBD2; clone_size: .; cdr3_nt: TGTGCCAGTGGTGGGGCTAGCGGAACCTACGAGCAGTACTTC; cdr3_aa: CASGGASGTYEQYF
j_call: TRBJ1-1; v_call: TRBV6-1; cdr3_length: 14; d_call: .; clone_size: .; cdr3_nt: TGTGCCAGCAGTGAACTCGGGGTGAACACTGAAGCTTTCTTT; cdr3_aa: CASSELGVNTEAFF
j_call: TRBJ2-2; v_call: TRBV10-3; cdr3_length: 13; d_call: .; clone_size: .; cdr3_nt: TGTGCCATCATAGCGGACGGCCACCGGGAGCTGTTTTTT; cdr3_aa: CAIIADGHRELFF
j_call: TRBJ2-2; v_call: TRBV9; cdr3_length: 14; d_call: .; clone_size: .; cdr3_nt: TGTGCCAGCAGCGTAGACCCAGCGACCGGGGAGCTGTTTTTT; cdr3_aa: CASSVDPATGELFF
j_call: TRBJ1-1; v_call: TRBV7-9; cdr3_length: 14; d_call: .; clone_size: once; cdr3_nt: TGTGCCAGCAGCTTAGTCACAGGGTTCACTGAAGCTTTCTTT; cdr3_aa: CASSLVTGFTEAFF
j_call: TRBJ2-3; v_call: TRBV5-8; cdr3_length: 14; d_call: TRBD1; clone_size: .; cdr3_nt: TGTGCCAGCAGCTTCCCCGGGACAGGGGATACGCAGTATTTT; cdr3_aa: CASSFPGTGDTQYF
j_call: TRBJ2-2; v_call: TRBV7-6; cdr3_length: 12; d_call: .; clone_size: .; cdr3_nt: TGTGCCAGCGAATGGGGAACCGGGGAGCTGTTTTTT; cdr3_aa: CASEWGTGELFF
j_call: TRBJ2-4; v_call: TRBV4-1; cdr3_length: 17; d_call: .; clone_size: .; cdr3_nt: TGCGCCAGCAGCCAAGACCCCCAGAAAAGGGTGGGATACATTCAGTACTTC; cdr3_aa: CASSQDPQKRVGYIQYF
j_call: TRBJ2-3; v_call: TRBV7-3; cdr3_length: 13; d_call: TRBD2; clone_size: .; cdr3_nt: TGTGCCAGCAGCTTGACTAGCGGTGATACGCAGTATTTT; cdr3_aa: CASSLTSGDTQYF
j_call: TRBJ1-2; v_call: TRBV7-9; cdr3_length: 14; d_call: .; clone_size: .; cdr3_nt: TGTGCCAGCAGCCCAAAAGGGGGACTTAATGGCTACACCTTC; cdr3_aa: CASSPKGGLNGYTF
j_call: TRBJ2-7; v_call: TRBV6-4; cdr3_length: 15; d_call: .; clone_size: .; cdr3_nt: TGTGCCAGCGAAATCCTACTTGGAGGGTCCTACGAGCAGTACTTC; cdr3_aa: CASEILLGGSYEQYF
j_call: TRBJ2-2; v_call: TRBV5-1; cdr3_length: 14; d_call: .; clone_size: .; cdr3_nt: TGCGCCAGCAACGGGGTGGGGGACACCGGGGAGCTGTTTTTT; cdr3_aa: CASNGVGDTGELFF
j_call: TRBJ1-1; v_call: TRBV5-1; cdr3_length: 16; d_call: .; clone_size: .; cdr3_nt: TGCGCCAGCAGCTTGGAACAGGCTCGTTTGGGCACTGAAGCTTTCTTT; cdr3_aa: CASSLEQARLGTEAFF
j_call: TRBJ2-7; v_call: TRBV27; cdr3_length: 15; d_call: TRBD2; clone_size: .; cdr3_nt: TGTGCCAGCAGAGCCGGGACTAGCGACTCCTACGAGCAGTACTTC; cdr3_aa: CASRAGTSDSYEQYF
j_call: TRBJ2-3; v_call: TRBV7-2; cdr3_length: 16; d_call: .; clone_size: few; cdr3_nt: TGTGCCAGCAGCTTAGGACAGATTATTAGCACAGATACGCAGTATTTT; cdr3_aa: CASSLGQIISTDTQYF
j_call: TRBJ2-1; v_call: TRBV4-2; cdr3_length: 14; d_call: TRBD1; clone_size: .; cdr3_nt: TGTGCCAGCAGCCCCAGACAGGGATACAATGAGCAGTTCTTC; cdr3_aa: CASSPRQGYNEQFF
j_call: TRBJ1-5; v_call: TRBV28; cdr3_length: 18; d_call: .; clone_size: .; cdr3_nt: TGTGCCAGCAGTTTATCCTATGGGAAGGGGGTGCCAGGGCAGCCCCAGCATTTT; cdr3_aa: CASSLSYGKGVPGQPQHF
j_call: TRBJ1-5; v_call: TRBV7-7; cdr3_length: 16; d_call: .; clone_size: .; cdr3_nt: TGTGCCAGCAGCTCTCAAGGACCCAGGGGTAATCAGCCCCAGCATTTT; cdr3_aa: CASSSQGPRGNQPQHF
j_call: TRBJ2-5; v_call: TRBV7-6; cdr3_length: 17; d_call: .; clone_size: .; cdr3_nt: TGTGCCAGCAGCTTCCTATCGGGGGACACCCACCAAGAGACCCAGTACTTC; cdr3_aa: CASSFLSGDTHQETQYF
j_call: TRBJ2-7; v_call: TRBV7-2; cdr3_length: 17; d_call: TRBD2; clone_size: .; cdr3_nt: TGTGCCAGCAGCCCCCGGACTAGCGGGAGCTATCTCTACGAGCAGTACTTC; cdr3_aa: CASSPRTSGSYLYEQYF
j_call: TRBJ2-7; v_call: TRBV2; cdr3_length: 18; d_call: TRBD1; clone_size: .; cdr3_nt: TGTGCCAGCAGTGCCGGATCGACAGGGAACGGGGACCCCTACGAGCAGTACTTC; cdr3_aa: CASSAGSTGNGDPYEQYF
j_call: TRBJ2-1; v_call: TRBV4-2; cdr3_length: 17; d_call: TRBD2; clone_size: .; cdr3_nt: TGTGCCAGCAGCCCCGCCTCAGCGGGAGAACCCTACAATGAGCAGTTCTTC; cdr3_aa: CASSPASAGEPYNEQFF
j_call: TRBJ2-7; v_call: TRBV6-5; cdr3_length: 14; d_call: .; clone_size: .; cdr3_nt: TGTGCCAGCAGCATCCAGGGAGGTTTCTACGAGCAGTACTTC; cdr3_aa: CASSIQGGFYEQYF
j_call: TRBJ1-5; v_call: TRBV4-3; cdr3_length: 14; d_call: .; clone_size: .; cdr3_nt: TGCGCCAGCAGCCAAGATCGGTGGGATCAGCCCCAGCATTTT; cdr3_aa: CASSQDRWDQPQHF
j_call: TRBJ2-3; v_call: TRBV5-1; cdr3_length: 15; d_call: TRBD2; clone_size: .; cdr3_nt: TGCGCCAGCAGCTTGGCCGGGACTAGCGAGAGTACGCAGTATTTT; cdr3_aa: CASSLAGTSESTQYF
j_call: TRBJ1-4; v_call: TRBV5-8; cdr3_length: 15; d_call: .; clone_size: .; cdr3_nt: TGTGCCAGCAGCTTGGGGACAAAAACTAATGAAAAACTGTTTTTT; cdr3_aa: CASSLGTKTNEKLFF
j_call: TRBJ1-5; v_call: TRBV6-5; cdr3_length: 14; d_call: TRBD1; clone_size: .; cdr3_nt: TGTGCCAGCTCCCGGGACAGGGATGATCAGCCCCAGCATTTT; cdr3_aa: CASSRDRDDQPQHF
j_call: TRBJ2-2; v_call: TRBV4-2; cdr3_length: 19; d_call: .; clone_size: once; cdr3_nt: TGTGCCAGCAGCCAAGTTGGGGATGGTGTCGGGAGACGTGGCGGGGAGCTGTTTTTT; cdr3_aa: CASSQVGDGVGRRGGELFF